The clone carrying this T cell receptor beta chain was seen a single time. Its antigen is still unknown. This may be a read error: a much more frequent sequence differs by one nucleotide. TCRdb processed the 5' RACE reads anew with MiXCR; each CDR3 protein has one entry. The sample shows approximately 110,000 distinct CDR3 sequences, roughly 8.9% of them seen only once. The CDR3 runs to 17 residues. Trimming removed 4 bases at V and 0 bases at J, with 19 bases between. Germline lookup yields CDR1 SGHAT and CDR2 FQNNGV. These data come from a study of T cells after yellow fever vaccination. Study information: The SMART-Seq v4 Ultra Low Input method served to prepare the low-cell-number fractions.

General study results and limits: It was a weaker secondary response, yet one that peaked faster, at day 5 versus 15. Detected again after the booster were most primary-vaccination clones, at 95% to 97% CD4 and more than 70% CD8. Abundant bulk-derived clonotypes could contaminate FACS-sorted repertoires.

The sequenced sample was CD8+ T cells sorted from PBMCs, obtained 45 days after the yellow fever booster vaccination. The V gene is TRBV11-2, the J gene TRBJ2-7; D uncertain. The sequence was obtained from a man aged 25-45 years who received the YFV17D yellow fever vaccine. The CDR3 DNA reads TGTGCCAGCAGCTCGGTCCCCGACGCGAACCCCTCCTACGAGCAGTACTTC. It translates to CASSSVPDANPSYEQYF.